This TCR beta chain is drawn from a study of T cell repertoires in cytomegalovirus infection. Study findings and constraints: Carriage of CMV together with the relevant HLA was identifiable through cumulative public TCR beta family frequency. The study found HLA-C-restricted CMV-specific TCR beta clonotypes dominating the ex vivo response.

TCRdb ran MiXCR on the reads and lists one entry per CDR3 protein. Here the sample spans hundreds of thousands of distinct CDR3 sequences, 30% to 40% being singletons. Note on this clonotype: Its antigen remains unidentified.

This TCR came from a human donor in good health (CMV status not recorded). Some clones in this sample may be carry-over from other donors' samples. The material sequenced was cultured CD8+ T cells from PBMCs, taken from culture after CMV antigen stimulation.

DNA for the CDR3: TGTGCCAGCAGTTCTTATAGAGGGGTCGACACAGATACGCAGTATTTT. It is translated as CASSSYRGVDTDTQYF. The V gene is TRBV27, the J gene TRBJ2-3; D is tentatively TRBD1 or TRBD2 (5 bases each). Germline CDR1 MNHEY, CDR2 SMNVEV (reference sequence). There are 16 residues in the CDR3. The V end was cut by 4 bases, the J end by 2 bases, with 16 bases between.